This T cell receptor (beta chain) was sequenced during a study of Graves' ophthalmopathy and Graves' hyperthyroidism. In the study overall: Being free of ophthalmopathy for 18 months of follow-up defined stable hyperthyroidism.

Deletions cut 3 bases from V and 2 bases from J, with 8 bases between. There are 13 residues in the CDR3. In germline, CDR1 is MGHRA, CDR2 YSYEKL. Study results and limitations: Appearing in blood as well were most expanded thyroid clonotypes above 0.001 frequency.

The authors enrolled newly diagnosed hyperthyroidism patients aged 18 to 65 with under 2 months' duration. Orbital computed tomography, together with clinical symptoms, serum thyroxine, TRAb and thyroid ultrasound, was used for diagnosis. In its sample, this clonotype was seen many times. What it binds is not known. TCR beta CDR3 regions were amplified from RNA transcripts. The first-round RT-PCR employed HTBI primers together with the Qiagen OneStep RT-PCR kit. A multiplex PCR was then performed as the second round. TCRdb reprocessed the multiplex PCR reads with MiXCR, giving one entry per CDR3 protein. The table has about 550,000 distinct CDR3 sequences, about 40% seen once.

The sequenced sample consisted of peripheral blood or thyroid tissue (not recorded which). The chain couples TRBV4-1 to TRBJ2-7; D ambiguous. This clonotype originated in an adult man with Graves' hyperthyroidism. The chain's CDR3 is CASSQTDTYEQYF. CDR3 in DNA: TGCGCCAGCAGCCAGACGGATACCTACGAGCAGTACTTC.